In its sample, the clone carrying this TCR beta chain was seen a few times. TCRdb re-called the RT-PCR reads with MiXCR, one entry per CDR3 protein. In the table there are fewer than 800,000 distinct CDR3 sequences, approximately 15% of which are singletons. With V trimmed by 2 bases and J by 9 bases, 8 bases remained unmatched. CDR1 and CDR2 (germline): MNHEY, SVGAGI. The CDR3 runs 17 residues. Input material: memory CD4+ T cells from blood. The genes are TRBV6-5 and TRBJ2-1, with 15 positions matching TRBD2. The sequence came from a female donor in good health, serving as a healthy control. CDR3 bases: TGTGCCAGCAGTTACGGGGGACTAGCGGGGGGCCTGGGTGAGCAGTTCTTC. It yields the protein CASSYGGLAGGLGEQFF.